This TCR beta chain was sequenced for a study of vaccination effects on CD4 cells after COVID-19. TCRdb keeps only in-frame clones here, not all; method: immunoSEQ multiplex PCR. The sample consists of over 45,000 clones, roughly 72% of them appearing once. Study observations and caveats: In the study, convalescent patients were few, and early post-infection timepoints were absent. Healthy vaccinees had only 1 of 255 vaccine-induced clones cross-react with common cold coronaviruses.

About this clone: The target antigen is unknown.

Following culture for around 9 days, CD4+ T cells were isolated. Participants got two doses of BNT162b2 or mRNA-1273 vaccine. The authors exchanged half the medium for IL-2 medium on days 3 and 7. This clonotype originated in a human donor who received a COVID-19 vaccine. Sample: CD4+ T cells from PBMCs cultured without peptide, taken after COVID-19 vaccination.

The CDR3 DNA sequence: TGTGCCAGCAGTTTAGGGGGCAGGGCTTGGTTCTTC. Its protein product is CASSLGGRAWFF. The chain couples TRBV27 to TRBJ2-1, with D possibly matching TRBD1 (6 bases). The germline V and J ends were trimmed by 2 bases and 15 bases, with 14 bases remaining between them. The length of the CDR3 is 12 residues. Per germline, CDR1 MNHEY and CDR2 SMNVEV (reference sequence).